Listed below are T cell receptor beta chains from one sample, sequenced in a study of T cell repertoires in cytomegalovirus infection. Via MiXCR, TCRdb re-called the reads, giving one row per CDR3 protein. Of fewer than 300,000 distinct CDR3 sequences listed, roughly 25% are singletons. Sequences were obtained from PBMCs. These TCRs come from a human donor in good health (CMV status not recorded). Some clones in this sample may be carry-over from other donors' samples. The conserved cysteine and the conserved F or W are not part of the CDR3 here. Fields, in order: V gene, CDR3 protein.

>TRBV11-2
ASSILAGGNTGELF
>TRBV4-1
ASSQDYQRETQY
>TRBV11-2
ASSVVGRNEQF
>TRBV23-1
ASRPRDKRVFANVLT
>TRBV11-2
ASSLQGSGLDGYT
>TRBV12-3/TRBV12-4
ASSSRTGVYGYT
>TRBV11-3
ASSPGTRNYNEQF
>TRBV20-1
SANSLGSVNNEQF
>TRBV7-2
ASSFLGPSYEQY
>TRBV20-1
SATQGTLGTEAF
>TRBV7-2
ASLLTGDTQY
>TRBV6-1
ASSRPGTGGVIDEQY
>TRBV28
ASSSGTGLSGANVLT
>TRBV19
ASSSGGVFTGELF
>TRBV7-2
ASSLWGSNYGYT
>TRBV6-8
ASKIGQGYGYT
>TRBV27
ASSADRHNQPQH
>TRBV7-2
ASSPMPTGGSYNEQF
>TRBV5-5
ASTPRGLYNEQF
>TRBV28
ASSLVQGAVEKLF
>TRBV6-2/TRBV6-3
ASTNDRGNNQPQH
>TRBV20-1
SARGQGLAGTSSYEQY
>TRBV19
AIHPDGYT
>TRBV6-2/TRBV6-3
ASSYSRHGGEAF
>TRBV7-2
ASSPWTSGRASEQY
>TRBV7-8
ASSSRAGEKLF
>TRBV19
ASRDRGQVLTRNNEQF
>TRBV10-1
ASSESLGLGATYNEQF
>TRBV7-3
ASTQESGLPQH
>TRBV28
ARSLDRVIEKLF
>TRBV29-1
SVAAGVQTQY
>TRBV18
ASSANRGKETQY
>TRBV3-1
ASSRRGFPEAF
>TRBV20-1
SAQSTSTDTQY
>TRBV7-3
ASSSRGGLDTQY
>TRBV7-9
ASSLSWDRNTEAF
>TRBV18
ASSPAGQRQETQY
>TRBV20-1
SAREGSATNEKLF
>TRBV28
ASRWTGWNEQF
>TRBV7-2
ASSLNGHPYNEQF
>TRBV5-4
ASSQGLINTGELF
>TRBV7-9
ASSLLGGGRLQETQY
>TRBV5-1
ASSLEAGPEAF
>TRBV20-1
SPSTSYNEQF
>TRBV6-5
ATRREREMYQDTQY
>TRBV7-2
ASSFTGDPYNEQF
>TRBV28
ASSFRNRKRAEAF
>TRBV28
ASSLMAGAF
>TRBV5-1
ASSPGMWNIQY
>TRBV11-3
ASSFGSQANTGELF
>TRBV11-2
ASSSGPAWDTEAF
>TRBV12-3/TRBV12-4
ASSLSDGRRGTDTQY
>TRBV19
ASSIRERGTEAF
>TRBV29-1
SVGTVTEAF
>TRBV6-2/TRBV6-3
ASSYDVYTGELF
>TRBV11-3
ASSLTTAGSGNEQF
>TRBV4-1
ASSHRASDLHRQY
>TRBV12-3/TRBV12-4
ASSYTGGITGELF
>TRBV7-2
ASSLGLGADTQY